The rows below give T cell receptor beta chains drawn from one sample of a study of molecular identifiers for immune sequencing clone quantification. TCRdb reanalysed the PCR reads using MiXCR and keeps one entry per CDR3 protein. The sample has around 320,000 distinct CDR3 sequences, roughly 24% seen once. Sequencing was performed on naive CD8+ T cells from blood, with Jurkat cell RNA spiked in. These receptors originate from a human donor in good health. Some libraries in this study had Jurkat cell RNA spiked in. Each CDR3 is given with its conserved first and last residue. A D gene is named only where the DNA matches it firmly. Clone size is not always given. Where it is, it says once, few, many or a class for expanded clones.

v_call	j_call	clone_size	d_call	cdr3_nt	cdr3_aa
TRBV28	TRBJ1-2	few	NA	TGTGCCAGCAGTCCGACACCTGATGCCTCCTTTGGCTACACCTTC	CASSPTPDASFGYTF
TRBV2	TRBJ1-1	NA	NA	TGTGCCAGCAGTGAAATCCCCCCCGGGGGCACTGAAGCTTTCTTT	CASSEIPPGGTEAFF
TRBV4-1	TRBJ1-1	NA	TRBD1	TGCGCCAGCAGCCGCCGGACAGGGCAGACTGAAGCTGTCTTT	CASSRRTGQTEAVF
TRBV7-6	TRBJ1-1	many	NA	TGTGCCAGCAGTCAGACACAAGAGAATGAAGCTTTCTTT	CASSQTQENEAFF
TRBV24-1	TRBJ2-2	few	TRBD2	TGTGCCACCAGTGATTCGGGGAGGGAGGCGAACACCGGGGAGCTGTTTTTT	CATSDSGREANTGELFF
TRBV6-2/TRBV6-3	TRBJ1-1	few	NA	TGTGCCAGCAGTTACTCGAGGGCAGACCTGAACACTGAAGCTTTCTTT	CASSYSRADLNTEAFF
TRBV4-3	TRBJ2-5	few	NA	TGCGCCAGCAGCCAAGATAGGGGGCAAGAGACCCAGTACTTC	CASSQDRGQETQYF
TRBV7-9	TRBJ1-1	NA	NA	TGTGCCAGCAGCGAGGGTCTCACTGAAGCTCTCTTT	CASSEGLTEALF
TRBV12-3/TRBV12-4	TRBJ2-3	few	NA	TGTGCCAGCAGATCTAGTTTCGGGGGCCTAACGGGCACAGATACGCAGTATTTT	CASRSSFGGLTGTDTQYF
TRBV6-5	TRBJ1-2	many	NA	TGTGCCAGCAGCACTCTGACCCAGAACTATGGCTACACCTTC	CASSTLTQNYGYTF
TRBV20-1	TRBJ2-2	NA	TRBD1	TGCAGTGCCCAATGGATCGAGAACCCCTCGGGACAGGGCACCGGGGAGCTGTTTTTT	CSAQWIENPSGQGTGELFF
TRBV5-1	TRBJ2-2	many	NA	TGCGCCAGCAGCTTGAGTGCAGGGTCGGCCGGGGAGCTGTTTTTT	CASSLSAGSAGELFF
TRBV10-3	TRBJ2-7	many	NA	TGTGCCATCAGTGATCCCGGTCCCTACGAGCAGTACTTC	CAISDPGPYEQYF
TRBV20-1	TRBJ2-5	few	NA	TGCAGTGCTGGAATTCGACAGGCTCTGTACCAAGAGACCCAGTACTTC	CSAGIRQALYQETQYF
TRBV27	TRBJ2-3	NA	TRBD1	TGTGCCAGCGGTTCAATTTCTGTAGGGCGCCGACAGGGGGACGGAGATACGCAGTATTTT	CASGSISVGRRQGDGDTQYF
TRBV15	TRBJ1-5	few	NA	TGTGCCACCACTGGCGAGCCAAATGGCAATCAGCCCCAGCATTTT	CATTGEPNGNQPQHF
TRBV14	TRBJ2-7	NA	NA	TGTGCCAGCAGCCAAGATCCGAGTCCCTCCTCCTACGAGCAGTACTTC	CASSQDPSPSSYEQYF
TRBV29-1	TRBJ2-7	few	TRBD1	TGCAGCGTTGTAGGACAGGGGTCCTTCTACGAGCAGTACTTC	CSVVGQGSFYEQYF
TRBV15	TRBJ1-1	many	NA	TGTGCCACCAGCAGAGAGGTAAACACTGAAGCTTTCTTT	CATSREVNTEAFF
TRBV21-1	TRBJ1-5	many	NA	TGTGCCAGCAGCAAAGTTGATATTACCAATCAGCCCCAGCATTTT	CASSKVDITNQPQHF
TRBV7-3	TRBJ2-1	NA	TRBD2	TGTGCCAGCAGCTCTAGCGGCCCAACCAAGCAGTTCTTC	CASSSSGPTKQFF
TRBV3-1	TRBJ1-2	NA	NA	TGTGCCATCAGCCAAGGTCCAGGGGTGATCTATGGCTACACCTTC	CAISQGPGVIYGYTF
TRBV6-5	TRBJ2-2	many	TRBD1	TGTGCCAGCGGGACAGGGGGCACCGGGGAGCTGTTTTTT	CASGTGGTGELFF
TRBV5-1	TRBJ1-1	many	TRBD1	TGCGCCAGCAGCTTGGGGCAGGGGGCAAGAGGCACTGAAGCTTTCTTT	CASSLGQGARGTEAFF
TRBV6-1	TRBJ2-5	many	NA	TGTGCCAGCACCGAACTTGAGGGCTTCGGACAGGAGACCCAGTACTTC	CASTELEGFGQETQYF
TRBV19	TRBJ2-2	few	NA	TGTGCCAGTAGTCTAACCCACGGCACCGGGGAGCTGTTTTTT	CASSLTHGTGELFF
TRBV7-9	TRBJ2-7	NA	NA	TGTGCCAGCGGCCCGTCCTCTAAGGCGGACGAGCAGTACTTC	CASGPSSKADEQYF
TRBV29-1	TRBJ1-2	many	TRBD1	TGCAGCGTTGAAGCCTGGACAGGGAATTTTAACTATGGCTACACCTTC	CSVEAWTGNFNYGYTF